This TCR beta chain was recovered during a study of CD8+CD57+ T cells in acquired aplastic anemia. Turning to the study itself: Recorded DNA amounts for sorted CD4+ and CD8+ cells had an average of 3.2 ug.

V was shortened by 4 bases and J by 3 bases, with 16 bases between the two germline ends. CDR1 WSHSY and CDR2 SAAADI come from the germline V gene. The CDR3 totals 15 residues. Flow cytometry had shown expanded CD8+CD57+ cells in the patients chosen for sequencing. Diagnosis of severe acquired aplastic anemia applied to all patients. Profiling that covered TCR beta VDJ and CDR3 relied on genomic DNA as its template. One entry per CDR3 protein results from TCRdb running MiXCR on the reads. The table records hundreds of thousands of distinct CDR3 sequences, 40% to 50% of them present only once. The V call is TRBV10-2, the J call TRBJ2-7; weak D call: TRBD2 (6 bases). The clonotype comes from a human donor with aplastic anemia. The specimen sequenced was sorted CD4+, CD8+, or CD8+CD57+ T cells (not recorded which) from PBMCs. CDR3 region: CASSVEGRKFYEQYF. The CDR3 DNA reads as TGCGCCAGCAGTGTGGAGGGGCGAAAGTTCTACGAGCAGTACTTC.